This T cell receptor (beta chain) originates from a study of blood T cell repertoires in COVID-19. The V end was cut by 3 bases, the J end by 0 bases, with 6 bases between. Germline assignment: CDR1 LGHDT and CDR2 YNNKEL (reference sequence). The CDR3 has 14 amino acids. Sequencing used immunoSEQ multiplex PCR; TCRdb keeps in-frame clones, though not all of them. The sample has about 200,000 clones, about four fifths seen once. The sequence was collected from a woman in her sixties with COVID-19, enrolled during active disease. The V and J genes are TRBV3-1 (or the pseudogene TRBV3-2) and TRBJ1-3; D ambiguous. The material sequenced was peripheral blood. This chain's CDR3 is CASSQPSSGNTIYF. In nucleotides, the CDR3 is TGTGCCAGCAGCCAGCCTAGCTCTGGAAACACCATATATTTT.